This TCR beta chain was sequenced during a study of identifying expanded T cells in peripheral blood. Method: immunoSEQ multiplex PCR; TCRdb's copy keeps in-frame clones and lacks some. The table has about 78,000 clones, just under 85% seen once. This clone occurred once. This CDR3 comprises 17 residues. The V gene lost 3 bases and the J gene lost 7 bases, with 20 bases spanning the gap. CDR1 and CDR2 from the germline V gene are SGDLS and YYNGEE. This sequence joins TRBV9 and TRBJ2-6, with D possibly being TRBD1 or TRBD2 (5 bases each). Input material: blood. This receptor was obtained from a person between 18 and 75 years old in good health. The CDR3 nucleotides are TGTGCCAGCAGCGGAACGGGACCACCGCTAAGCGCCAACGTCCTGACTTTC. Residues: CASSGTGPPLSANVLTF.